Below, one T cell receptor (beta chain) is given with its context. The assay was immunoSEQ multiplex PCR, and TCRdb's table has in-frame clones only and misses some. The sample has 15,000 to 20,000 clones, roughly 87% seen once; the top ten hold roughly 12%. V was cut by 0 bases and J by 4 bases, with 10 bases left in between. CDR3 size: 14 residues. Germline CDR1 SGHRS, CDR2 YFSETQ. These data come from a study of technical replicates of blood from several donors. This chain connects TRBV5-1 to TRBJ1-1; the D is unclear. The TCR sequence derives from a human donor in good health. The sample consisted of PBMCs. CDR3 loop: CASSLDGKGTEAFF. The CDR3 DNA reads as TGCGCCAGCAGCTTGGACGGGAAGGGCACTGAAGCTTTCTTT.